This entry concerns a single TCR beta chain. The target antigen is unknown. The data are from a study of memory CD4+ T cells and cytomegalovirus serostatus. Study-level information: This sample comes from healthy Belgian adults, about nine CMV seropositive, about 23 seronegative. Points from the study as a whole: The CMV-associated TCR signature appears largely within the CD4+ memory repertoire.

The CDR3 totals 13 residues. J lost 3 bases, V lost 7 bases, and 3 bases had no gene match. Germline values: CDR1 SNHLY, CDR2 FYNNEI. The sort gate was single viable CD3+CD4+CD8-CD45RO+ cells for memory CD4+ T cells. Serostatus was set by detecting CMV pp150, pp28, p38, p52 IgG. CD4+ T cells were isolated by positive magnetic selection. The method was immunoSEQ multiplex PCR; TCRdb's version includes in-frame clones alone and lacks a portion of them. The repertoire includes about 64,000 clones, over 60% of them detected once, and 0.7% to 0.9% sits in the top ten. This TCR was recovered from an adult in good health and CMV-seronegative. The chain combines TRBV2 with TRBJ2-5; TRBD1 matches 9 bases. Sequencing was carried out using memory CD4+ T cells from blood. Here the CDR3 reads CASIGQGKETQYF. CDR3 in DNA: TGTGCCAGCATTGGACAGGGGAAAGAGACCCAGTACTTC.